The 9 T cell receptor beta chains presented below share a single source sample, sequenced in a study of a mutant IDH1 vaccine in newly diagnosed glioma (dated by TCRdb to about 2021). Taken with the paper, the label for time point translates to: week 5, during vaccination. A 20-mer mutant IDH1 peptide at 300 micrograms in Montanide made up each vaccine dose, which was injected subcutaneously together with topical imiquimod. The method was the immunoSEQ multiplex PCR assay. TCRdb provides this immuneACCESS table in a form limited to in-frame rearrangements. Some clones are lacking; in checked studies, under half of them reflect an unresolved V gene, and why the rest are absent is not known. The sample table contains around 46,000 clones; only one count was recorded for roughly 78% of them. Clones ranked in the top ten supply 5.2% of the sample. These receptors have no known antigen. The sample here was PBMCs, taken from a glioma patient whose treatment included an IDH1 peptide vaccine. Receptors were obtained from a man aged 45-65 years with glioma.

The rearrangement links TRBV29-1 to TRBJ2-7; D is undetermined. Deletions cut 4 bases from V and 5 bases from J, with 9 bases between. This CDR3 comprises 11 residues. Germline V gives CDR1 SQVTM, CDR2 ANQGSEA. CDR3 DNA: TGCAGCGTTGGATTGGGTGACGAGCAGTACTTC. Its protein product is CSVGLGDEQYF.

The CDR3 loop reads CASSYTGNTGELFF. For the CDR3, the DNA is TGTGCCAGCAGCTACACAGGGAACACCGGGGAGCTGTTTTTT. The J gene is TRBJ2-2, the V gene TRBV7-9; weak D call: TRBD1 (5 bases). Germline-derived CDR1 and CDR2 are SEHNR and FQNEAQ (reference sequence). V lost 4 bases, J lost 1 base, and 7 bases lay in between. This CDR3 has 14 residues. Full variable domain (rest looked up from reference TRBV7-9 and TRBJ2-2): DTGVSQNPRHKITKRGQNVTFRCDPISEHNRLYWYRQTLGQGPEFLTYFQNEAQLEKSRLLSDRFSAERPKGSFSTLEIQRTEQGDSAMYLCASSYTGNTGELFFGEGSRLTVL.

The chain employs TRBV5-4 and TRBJ1-1; D is perhaps TRBD1 (5 bases). The V gene lost 0 bases and the J gene lost 8 bases, with 14 bases spanning the gap. CDR3 length: 14 amino acids. CDR1 is SGHNT and CDR2 is YYREEE in the germline V gene (reference sequence). CDR3 residues: CASSLDTKEGEAFF. DNA for the CDR3: TGTGCCAGCAGCTTGGATACAAAAGAGGGGGAAGCTTTCTTT.

This chain connects TRBV5-6 to TRBJ2-1, with 7 bases that match TRBD1. The ends lost 2 bases at V and 0 bases at J; junction bases unmatched: 8. The CDR3 is made up of 17 amino acids. Germline CDR1 reads SGHDT; CDR2 reads YYEEEE. The CDR3 sequence: CASSFFLQGSSYNEQFF. The CDR3 DNA is TGTGCCAGCAGCTTTTTCTTACAGGGGAGCTCCTACAATGAGCAGTTCTTC.

V gene TRBV7-2 combines with J gene TRBJ2-4; D possibly matches TRBD1 or TRBD2 (5 bases each). The CDR3 runs to 15 residues. The germline V gene encodes CDR1 SGHTA and CDR2 FQGNSA. Trimming removed 1 base at V and 8 bases at J, with 15 bases between. In DNA, the CDR3 is TGTGCCAGCAGCTTAGTGGGGACGGTAGAGGACATTCAGTACTTC. It translates to CASSLVGTVEDIQYF.

Turning to this clone: Germline is not matched at one junction end, which may reflect a read error. The chain joins TRBV7-7 to TRBJ2-2; 10 bases agree with TRBD2. The CDR3 extends over 16 amino acids. The germline gives CDR1 SSHAT, CDR2 FNYEAQ (reference sequence). CDR3 coding DNA: TGTGCTAGCAGCCCCGTGAGCGGGGGGGCCGTCGGGGAGCTGTTTTTT. This codes for CASSPVSGGAVGELFF.

The chain combines TRBV18 with TRBJ2-5, with D uncertain. CDR3 length: 11 amino acids. The V end was cut by 2 bases, the J end by 4 bases, with 2 bases between. The germline V gene has CDR1 KGHSH and CDR2 LQKENI. This CDR3 is CASSPRETQYF. As DNA, the CDR3 is TGTGCCAGCTCACCAAGAGAGACCCAGTACTTC.

This clone appeared a few times. V is TRBV7-9 and J is TRBJ2-2; 10 bases align to TRBD2. The CDR3 consists of 14 residues. CDR1 is SEHNR, CDR2 FQNEAQ, per germline (reference sequence). V lost 3 bases, J lost 6 bases, and 1 base stayed unmatched. The CDR3 region has the DNA TGTGCCAGCAGCTTTCTAGCGGGGGCCGGGGAGCTGTTTTTT. Protein sequence: CASSFLAGAGELFF.

The V and J genes are TRBV10-3 and TRBJ2-7; a possible D gene is TRBD2 (5 bases). Germline V gene sequence: CDR1 ENHRY, CDR2 SYGVKD. The CDR3 length is 13 residues. V lost 2 bases to trimming and J lost 4 bases, with 9 bases between them. The CDR3 DNA sequence: TGTGCCATCAGTGAGGAGGACTCATACGAGCAGTACTTC. This gives the protein CAISEEDSYEQYF.